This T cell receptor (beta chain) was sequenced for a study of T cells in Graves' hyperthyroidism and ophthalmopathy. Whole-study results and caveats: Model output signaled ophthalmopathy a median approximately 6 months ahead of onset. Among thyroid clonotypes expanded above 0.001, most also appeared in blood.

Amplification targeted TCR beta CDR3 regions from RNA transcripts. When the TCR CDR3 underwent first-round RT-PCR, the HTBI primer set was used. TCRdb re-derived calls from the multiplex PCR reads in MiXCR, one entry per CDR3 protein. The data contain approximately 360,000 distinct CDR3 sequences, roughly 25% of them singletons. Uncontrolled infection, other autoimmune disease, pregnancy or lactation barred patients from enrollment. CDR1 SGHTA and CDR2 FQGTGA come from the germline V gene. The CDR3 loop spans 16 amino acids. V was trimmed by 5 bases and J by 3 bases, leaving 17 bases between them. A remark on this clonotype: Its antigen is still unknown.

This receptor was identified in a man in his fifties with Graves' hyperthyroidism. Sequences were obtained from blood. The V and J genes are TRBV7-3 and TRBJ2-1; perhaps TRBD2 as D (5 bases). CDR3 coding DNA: TGTGCCAGCAGCCCTACACTAGGAGTGGACTACAATGAGCAGTTCTTC. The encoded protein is CASSPTLGVDYNEQFF.